This TCR beta chain was observed in a study of molecular identifiers for immune sequencing clone quantification. Overall study: Replicate RNA from approximately 20,000 or 100,000 naive CD8 T cells formed five aliquots; four were sequenced.

Previously described methods with listed TCR primers produced the bulk TCR libraries. TCRdb re-called the PCR reads with MiXCR, one entry per CDR3 protein. The sample includes approximately 550,000 distinct CDR3 sequences, around 23% seen only once; the top ten take just over 0.75%. The CDR3 sequence is 13 residues long. Germline CDR1 is SGHAT and CDR2 is FQNNGV. V was clipped by 3 bases and J by 2 bases, with 8 bases between them. Sorting captured naive CD8 T cells as CD8+CD4-CCR7+CD45RA+. This clonotype was detected ten times or more. This receptor was identified in a human donor in good health. Some libraries in this study had Jurkat cell RNA spiked in. V gene TRBV11-2 combines with J gene TRBJ2-7; D is ambiguous. Sequenced sample: naive CD8+ T cells from blood, with Jurkat cell RNA spiked in. Subset defined: FACS-sorted CD8+CD4-CCR7+CD45RA+ naive T cells. For the CDR3, the DNA is TGTGCCAGCAGCTTGAGAACCCCCTACGAGCAGTACTTC. It codes for CASSLRTPYEQYF.